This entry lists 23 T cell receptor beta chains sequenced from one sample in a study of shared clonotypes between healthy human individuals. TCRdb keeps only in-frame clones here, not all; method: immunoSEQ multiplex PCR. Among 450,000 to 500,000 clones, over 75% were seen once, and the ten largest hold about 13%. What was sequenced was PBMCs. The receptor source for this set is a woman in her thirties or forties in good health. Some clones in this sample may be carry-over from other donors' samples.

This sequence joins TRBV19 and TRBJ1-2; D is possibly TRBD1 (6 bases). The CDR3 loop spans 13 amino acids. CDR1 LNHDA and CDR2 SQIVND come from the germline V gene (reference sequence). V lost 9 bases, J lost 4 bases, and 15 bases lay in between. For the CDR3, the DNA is TGTGCCAGCAACAGGGCCCCCACCTATGGCTACACCTTC. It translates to CASNRAPTYGYTF. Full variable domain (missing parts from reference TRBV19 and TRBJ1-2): DGGITQSPKYLFRKEGQNVTLSCEQNLNHDAMYWYRQDPGQGLRLIYYSQIVNDFQKGDIAEGYSVSREKKESFPLTVTSAQKNPTAFYLCASNRAPTYGYTFGSGTRLTVV.

The CDR3 region is CASSRGSGGSTDTQYF. The CDR3 DNA sequence: TGTGCCAGCAGCCGTGGCTCCGGGGGTAGCACAGATACGCAGTATTTT. The V and J genes are TRBV5-5 and TRBJ2-3; TRBD2 might be the D (6 bases). Germline values: CDR1 SGHKS, CDR2 YYEKEE (reference sequence). The CDR3 contains 16 residues. Trimming removed 4 bases at V and 0 bases at J, with 15 bases between.

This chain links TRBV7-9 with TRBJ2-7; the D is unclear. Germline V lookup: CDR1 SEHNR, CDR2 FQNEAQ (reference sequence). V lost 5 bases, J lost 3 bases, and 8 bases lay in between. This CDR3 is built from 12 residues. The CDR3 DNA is TGTGCCAGCAGCCCGTTAGGCTACGAGCAGTACTTC. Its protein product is CASSPLGYEQYF.

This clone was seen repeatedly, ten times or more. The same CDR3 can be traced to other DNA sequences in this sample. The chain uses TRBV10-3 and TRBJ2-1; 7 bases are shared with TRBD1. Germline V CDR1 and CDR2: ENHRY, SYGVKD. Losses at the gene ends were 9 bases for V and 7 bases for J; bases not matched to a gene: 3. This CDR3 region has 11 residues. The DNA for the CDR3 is TGTGCCATAGGGGGCGGGAATGAGCAGTTCTTC. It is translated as CAIGGGNEQFF.

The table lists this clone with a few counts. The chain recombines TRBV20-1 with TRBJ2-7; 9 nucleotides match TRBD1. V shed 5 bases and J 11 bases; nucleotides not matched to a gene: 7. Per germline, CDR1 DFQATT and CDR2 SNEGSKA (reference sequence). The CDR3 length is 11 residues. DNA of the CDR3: TGCAGTGCTCGTACAGGGGGCATGGAGTACTTC. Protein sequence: CSARTGGMEYF.

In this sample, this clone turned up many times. The CDR3 region has the DNA TGTGCCAGCAGTGGGATGACAGGGGACGTCGGGGAGCTGTTTTTT. Translated: CASSGMTGDVGELFF. This sequence joins TRBV6-1 and TRBJ2-2, with 8 positions matching TRBD1. The V gene's germline CDR1 is MNHNS and CDR2 SASEGT. V lost 4 bases and J lost 7; bases outside the gene matches: 8. This CDR3 has 15 amino acids.

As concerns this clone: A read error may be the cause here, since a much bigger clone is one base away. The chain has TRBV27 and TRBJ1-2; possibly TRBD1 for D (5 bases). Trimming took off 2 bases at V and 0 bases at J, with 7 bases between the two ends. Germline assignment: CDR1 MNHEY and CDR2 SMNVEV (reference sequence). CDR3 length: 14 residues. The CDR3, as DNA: TGTGCCAGCAGTTTAGGGGCAGCTAACTATGGCTACACCTTC. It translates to CASSLGAANYGYTF.

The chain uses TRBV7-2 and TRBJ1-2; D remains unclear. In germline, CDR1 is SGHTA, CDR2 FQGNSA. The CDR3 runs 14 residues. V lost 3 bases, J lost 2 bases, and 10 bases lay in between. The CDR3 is CASSFLDNNYGYTF. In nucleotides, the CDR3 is TGTGCCAGCAGCTTCCTCGACAACAACTATGGCTACACCTTC.

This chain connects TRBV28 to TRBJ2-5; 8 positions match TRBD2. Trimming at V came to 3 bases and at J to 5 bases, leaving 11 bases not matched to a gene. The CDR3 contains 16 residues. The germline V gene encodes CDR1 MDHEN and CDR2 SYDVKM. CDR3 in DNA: TGTGCCAGCAGTTTCCAAAGCGGGAGCCGGGGGGAGACCCAGTACTTC. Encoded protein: CASSFQSGSRGETQYF.

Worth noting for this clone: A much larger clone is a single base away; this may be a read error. For the CDR3, the DNA is TGTGCCAGCAGTCGACAGGGTACCGCAGATACGCAGTATTTT. Translating it yields CASSRQGTADTQYF. V usage is TRBV2 and J usage is TRBJ2-3, with TRBD1 identical over 7 bases. This CDR3 has 14 amino acids. CDR1 and CDR2 from the germline V gene are SNHLY and FYNNEI. V shed 5 bases and J 4 bases; nucleotides not matched to a gene: 6. The whole variable domain, remainder taken from reference TRBV2 and TRBJ2-3, is EPEVTQTPSHQVTQMGQEVILRCVPISNHLYFYWYRQILGQKVEFLVSFYNNEISEKSEIFDDQFSVERPDGSNFTLKIRSTKLEDSAMYFCASSRQGTADTQYFGPGTRLTVL.

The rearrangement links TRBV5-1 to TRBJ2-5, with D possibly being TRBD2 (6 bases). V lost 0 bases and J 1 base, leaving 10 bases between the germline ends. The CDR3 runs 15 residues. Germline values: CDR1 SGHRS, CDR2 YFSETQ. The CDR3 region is CASSLAGSPQETQYF. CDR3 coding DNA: TGCGCCAGCAGCTTGGCCGGGAGTCCCCAAGAGACCCAGTACTTC.

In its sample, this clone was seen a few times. The CDR3 protein is CASSTYRGGSYEQYF. CDR3 DNA sequence: TGTGCCAGCAGTACCTACAGGGGTGGGTCCTACGAGCAGTACTTC. The V call is TRBV6-1, the J call TRBJ2-7, with TRBD1 identical over 7 bases. The length of the CDR3 is 15 residues. Germline assignment: CDR1 MNHNS and CDR2 SASEGT. The V segment lost 5 bases and the J segment 1 base; nucleotides outside the gene matches: 8.

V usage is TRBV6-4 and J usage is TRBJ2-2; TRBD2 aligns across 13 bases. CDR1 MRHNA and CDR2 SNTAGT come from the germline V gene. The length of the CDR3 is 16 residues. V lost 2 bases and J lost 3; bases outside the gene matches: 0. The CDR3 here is CASSDGLAGDTGELFF. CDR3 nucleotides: TGTGCCAGCAGTGACGGACTAGCGGGAGACACCGGGGAGCTGTTTTTT.

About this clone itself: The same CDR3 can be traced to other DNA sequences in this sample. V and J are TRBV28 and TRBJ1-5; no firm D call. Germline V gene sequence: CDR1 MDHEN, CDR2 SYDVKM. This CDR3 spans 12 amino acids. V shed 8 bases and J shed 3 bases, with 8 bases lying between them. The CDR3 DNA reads TGTGCCAGCCGACAAGTCAATCAGCCCCAGCATTTT. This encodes CASRQVNQPQHF. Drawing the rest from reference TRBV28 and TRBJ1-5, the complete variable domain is DVKVTQSSRYLVKRTGEKVFLECVQDMDHENMFWYRQDPGLGLRLIYFSYDVKMKEKGDIPEGYSVSREKKERFSLILESASTNQTSMYLCASRQVNQPQHFGDGTRLSIL.

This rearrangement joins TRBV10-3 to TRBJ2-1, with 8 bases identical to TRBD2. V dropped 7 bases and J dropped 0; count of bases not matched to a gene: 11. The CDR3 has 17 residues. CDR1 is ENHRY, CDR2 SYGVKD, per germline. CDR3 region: CAITKQAGAGSYNEQFF. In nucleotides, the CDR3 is TGTGCCATCACAAAACAAGCGGGAGCGGGCTCCTACAATGAGCAGTTCTTC.

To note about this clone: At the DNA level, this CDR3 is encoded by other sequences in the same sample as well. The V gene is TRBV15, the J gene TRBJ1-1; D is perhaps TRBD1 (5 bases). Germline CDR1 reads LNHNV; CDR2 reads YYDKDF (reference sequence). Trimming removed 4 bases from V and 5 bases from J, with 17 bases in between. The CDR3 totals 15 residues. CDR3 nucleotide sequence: TGTGCCACCAGCACGGCTAATTGGGGGGGTACTGAAGCTTTCTTT. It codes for CATSTANWGGTEAFF.

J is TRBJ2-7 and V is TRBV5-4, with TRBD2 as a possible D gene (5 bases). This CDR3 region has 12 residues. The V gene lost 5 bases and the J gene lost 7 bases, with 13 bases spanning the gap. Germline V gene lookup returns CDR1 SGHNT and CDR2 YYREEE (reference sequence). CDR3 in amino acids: CASRTHRGEQYF. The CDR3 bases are TGTGCCAGCAGAACCCACCGAGGGGAGCAGTACTTC.

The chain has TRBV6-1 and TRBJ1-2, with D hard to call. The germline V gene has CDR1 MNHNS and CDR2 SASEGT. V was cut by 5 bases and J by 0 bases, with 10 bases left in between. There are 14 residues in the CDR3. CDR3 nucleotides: TGTGCCAGCAGTCAGACGGTAGCTAACTATGGCTACACCTTC. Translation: CASSQTVANYGYTF.

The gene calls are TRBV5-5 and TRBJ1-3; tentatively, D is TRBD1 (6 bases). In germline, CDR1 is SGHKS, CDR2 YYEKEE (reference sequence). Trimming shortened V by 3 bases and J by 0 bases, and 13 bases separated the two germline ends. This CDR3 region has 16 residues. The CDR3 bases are TGTGCCAGCAGCTGGGGGACAAGGGCCTCTGGAAACACCATATATTTT. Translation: CASSWGTRASGNTIYF.

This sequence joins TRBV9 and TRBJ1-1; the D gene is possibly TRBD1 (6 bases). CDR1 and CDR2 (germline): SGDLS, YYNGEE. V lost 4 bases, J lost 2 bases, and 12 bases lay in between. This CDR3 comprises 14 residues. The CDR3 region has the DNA TGTGCCAGCAGCACCGGGACAACTAACACTGAAGCTTTCTTT. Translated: CASSTGTTNTEAFF.

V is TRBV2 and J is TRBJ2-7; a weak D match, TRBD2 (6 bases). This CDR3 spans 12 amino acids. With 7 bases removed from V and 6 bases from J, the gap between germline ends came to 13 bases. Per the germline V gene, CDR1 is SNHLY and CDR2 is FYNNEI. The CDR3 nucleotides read TGTGCCAGCAAACTCGGACTAAGCGAGCAGTACTTC. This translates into CASKLGLSEQYF.

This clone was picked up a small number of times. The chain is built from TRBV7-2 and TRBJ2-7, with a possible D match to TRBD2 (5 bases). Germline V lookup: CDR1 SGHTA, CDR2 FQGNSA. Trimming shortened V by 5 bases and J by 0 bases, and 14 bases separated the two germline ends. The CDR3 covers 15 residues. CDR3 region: CASSISTGSSYEQYF. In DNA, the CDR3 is TGTGCCAGCAGCATTTCGACTGGGAGCTCCTACGAGCAGTACTTC.

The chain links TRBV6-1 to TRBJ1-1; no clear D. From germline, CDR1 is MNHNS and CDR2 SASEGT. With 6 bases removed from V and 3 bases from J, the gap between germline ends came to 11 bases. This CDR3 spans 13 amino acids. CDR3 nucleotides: TGTGCCAGCAGCAGTACCGGAGACACTGAAGCTTTCTTT. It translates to CASSSTGDTEAFF.